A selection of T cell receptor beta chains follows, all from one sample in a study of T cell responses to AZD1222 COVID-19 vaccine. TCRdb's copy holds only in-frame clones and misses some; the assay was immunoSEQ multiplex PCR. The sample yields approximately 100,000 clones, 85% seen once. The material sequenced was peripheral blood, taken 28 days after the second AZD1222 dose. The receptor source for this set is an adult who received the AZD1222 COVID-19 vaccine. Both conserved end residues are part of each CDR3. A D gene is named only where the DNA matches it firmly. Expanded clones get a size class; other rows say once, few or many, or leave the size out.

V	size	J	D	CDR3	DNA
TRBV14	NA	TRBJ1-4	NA	CASSQERGFANEKLFF	TGTGCCAGCAGCCAAGAACGAGGGTTCGCCAATGAAAAACTGTTTTTT
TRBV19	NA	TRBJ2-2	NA	CASSRAVNTGELFF	TGTGCCAGTAGTAGGGCCGTGAACACCGGGGAGCTGTTTTTT
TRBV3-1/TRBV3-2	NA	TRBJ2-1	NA	CASSPTRNGEQFF	TGTGCCAGCAGCCCAACGAGGAATGGTGAGCAGTTCTTC
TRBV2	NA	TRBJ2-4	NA	CASSALAFQYF	TGTGCCAGCAGTGCCTTGGCCTTTCAGTACTTC
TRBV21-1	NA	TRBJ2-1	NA	CASSTAESYNEQFF	TGTGCCAGCAGCACGGCAGAAAGCTACAATGAGCAGTTCTTC
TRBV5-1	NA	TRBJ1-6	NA	CASSLVGRGNSPLHF	TGCGCCAGCAGCTTGGTGGGCAGAGGCAATTCACCCCTCCACTTT
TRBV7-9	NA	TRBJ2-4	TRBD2	CASSHPTTSGSRKNIQYF	TGTGCCAGCAGTCACCCGACAACTAGCGGGAGTCGCAAAAACATTCAGTACTTC
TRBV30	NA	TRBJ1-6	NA	CAWSVGSSYNSPLHF	TGTGCCTGGAGTGTGGGCAGCTCCTATAATTCACCCCTCCACTTT
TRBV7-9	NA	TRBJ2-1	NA	CASSILVPTNDEQFF	TGTGCCAGCAGCATACTAGTCCCCACGAACGATGAGCAGTTCTTC
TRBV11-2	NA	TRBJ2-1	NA	CASSLVRLINEQFF	TGTGCCAGCAGCTTAGTGCGCCTAATCAATGAGCAGTTCTTC
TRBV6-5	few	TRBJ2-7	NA	CASSYLGSYEQYF	TGTGCCAGCAGTTACTTAGGGTCCTACGAGCAGTACTTC
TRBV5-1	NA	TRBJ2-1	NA	CASTLSTGSRYNEQFF	TGCGCCAGCACTCTTTCCACAGGCAGTAGGTACAATGAGCAGTTCTTC